This TCR beta chain was recorded in a study of T cell repertoires in cytomegalovirus infection. Study summary: Public TCR beta signatures provided an indication of both CMV infection and a matching HLA type. General study results and limits: Based on cumulative public TCR beta family frequency, carriers of CMV plus the relevant HLA were identified. There were HLA-C-restricted CMV-specific TCR beta clonotypes dominating the ex vivo response.

This clonotype was recorded a few times. Antigen: not known. A single record per CDR3 protein comes from TCRdb applying MiXCR to the reads. The data show hundreds of thousands of distinct CDR3 sequences, with around 32% seen just once and around a sixth held by the top ten. The receptor was derived from a human donor in good health (CMV status not recorded). Some clones in this sample may be carry-over from other donors' samples. Material: cultured PBMCs, obtained from culture after CMV antigen stimulation.

The CDR3 DNA reads TGTGCCAGCAGTTTAGAGAGGGGGGCAGGGAACACTGAAGCTTTCTTT. This encodes CASSLERGAGNTEAFF. The rearrangement joins TRBV28 to TRBJ1-1; the D gene is possibly TRBD1 (6 bases). CDR3 length: 16 amino acids. Trimming took 2 bases from V and 1 from J, leaving 14 bases between them. The V gene's germline CDR1 is MDHEN and CDR2 SYDVKM.